These T cell receptor beta chains were read from a single sample in a study of control samples from healthy donors and cancer patients. Profiling relied on immunoSEQ multiplex PCR, and the TCRdb table lists in-frame clones only, not all of them. Of approximately 69,000 clones in the sample, roughly nine tenths were seen once. Sequencing used PBMCs. These receptors all stem from a man aged 55 to 70 with colorectal cancer. Both conserved end residues are part of each CDR3. A D gene is named only where the DNA matches it firmly. The size entry is marked missing in some rows and otherwise reads once, few, many or a size class.

TGTGCCAGCAGTTCTTTACAGGGGAGTAATGAAGCTTTCTTT,CASSSLQGSNEAFF,TRBV6-6,TRBD1,-,TRBJ1-1
TGTGCCAGCAGCGCGGGACTAGCGTTTAACGAGCAGTACTTC,CASSAGLAFNEQYF,TRBV9,TRBD2,-,TRBJ2-7
TGTGCCAGCAGCGTAGTAGGGCTACTCACAGATACGCAGTATTTT,CASSVVGLLTDTQYF,TRBV9,-,few,TRBJ2-3
TGTGCCAGTAGTAGTCAGGGCTTCGAGCAGTACTTC,CASSSQGFEQYF,TRBV19,-,-,TRBJ2-7
TGCGCCAGCAGCCAACTCCCGAAGGAAATAAACACCGGGGAGCTGTTTTTT,CASSQLPKEINTGELFF,TRBV4-1,-,-,TRBJ2-2
TGCAGTGCTAGTAGTAGGGCCCACGAGCAGTACTTC,CSASSRAHEQYF,TRBV20-1,-,-,TRBJ2-7
TGTGCCAGCAGCTTGTCCCCACAGGGGTTGAGCACTGAAGCTTTCTTT,CASSLSPQGLSTEAFF,TRBV5-5,TRBD1,-,TRBJ1-1
TGTGCCAGCAGGAATACAGGGACGGGGCCCCTCCACTTT,CASRNTGTGPLHF,TRBV12-3/TRBV12-4,-,-,TRBJ1-6
TGTGCCAGCAGCGCCTGGACAGGGGGTGGCTACACCTTC,CASSAWTGGGYTF,TRBV11-2,TRBD1,-,TRBJ1-2
TGTGCCAGCAGTTACCAGGGGCGCACTGAAGCTTTCTTT,CASSYQGRTEAFF,TRBV6-5,-,-,TRBJ1-1
TGTGCCAGCAGCTTAACTGTGGGGGGCGCGGTGAAGACCCAGTACTTC,CASSLTVGGAVKTQYF,TRBV7-9,-,-,TRBJ2-5
TGTGCCATCAGTGAGAGCTATGGCTACACCTTC,CAISESYGYTF,TRBV10-3,-,once,TRBJ1-2
TGTGCCAGCAGCCAAGAAGGAGATCCACTTACCTACGAGCAGTACTTC,CASSQEGDPLTYEQYF,TRBV4-2,-,-,TRBJ2-7
TGTGCCAGCAGTCCGGGCTACTCCTACAATGAGCAGTTCTTC,CASSPGYSYNEQFF,TRBV6-5,-,-,TRBJ2-1
TGCAGCGTTTGGGGCAGCACAGATACGCAGTATTTT,CSVWGSTDTQYF,TRBV29-1,-,-,TRBJ2-3
TGTGCCAGTAGTATGGCAGGGGGGATGGGGAACTATGGCTACACCTTC,CASSMAGGMGNYGYTF,TRBV19,TRBD1,-,TRBJ1-2
TGTGCCAGCAGCCCAAAAGAGGGGGGATCCTTTAGTAGGCACAATGAGCAGTTCTTC,CASSPKEGGSFSRHNEQFF,TRBV7-9,-,-,TRBJ2-1
TGCGCCAGCAGTGCGACCGGCAGGGTTAACACCGGGGAGCTGTTTTTT,CASSATGRVNTGELFF,TRBV5-1,-,-,TRBJ2-2
TGTGCCAGTGGCTCCTTGGGCAATCAGCCCCAGCATTTT,CASGSLGNQPQHF,TRBV19,-,-,TRBJ1-5
TGTGCCTGTACCTACCCCCGGGACAGGGGGCCCTACGAGCAGTACTTC,CACTYPRDRGPYEQYF,TRBV30,TRBD1,once,TRBJ2-7
TGTGCCAGCAGTTGGGGGGTGGACCGCTACGAGCAGTACTTC,CASSWGVDRYEQYF,TRBV2,-,-,TRBJ2-7
TGTGCCAGCAGTGAAACGCCAGCCTTTAGCACAGATACGCAGTATTTT,CASSETPAFSTDTQYF,TRBV6-1,-,-,TRBJ2-3
TGTGCCAGCAGTTACAAAATGGGGGGTGAGCAGTTCTTC,CASSYKMGGEQFF,TRBV6-2/TRBV6-3,-,-,TRBJ2-1